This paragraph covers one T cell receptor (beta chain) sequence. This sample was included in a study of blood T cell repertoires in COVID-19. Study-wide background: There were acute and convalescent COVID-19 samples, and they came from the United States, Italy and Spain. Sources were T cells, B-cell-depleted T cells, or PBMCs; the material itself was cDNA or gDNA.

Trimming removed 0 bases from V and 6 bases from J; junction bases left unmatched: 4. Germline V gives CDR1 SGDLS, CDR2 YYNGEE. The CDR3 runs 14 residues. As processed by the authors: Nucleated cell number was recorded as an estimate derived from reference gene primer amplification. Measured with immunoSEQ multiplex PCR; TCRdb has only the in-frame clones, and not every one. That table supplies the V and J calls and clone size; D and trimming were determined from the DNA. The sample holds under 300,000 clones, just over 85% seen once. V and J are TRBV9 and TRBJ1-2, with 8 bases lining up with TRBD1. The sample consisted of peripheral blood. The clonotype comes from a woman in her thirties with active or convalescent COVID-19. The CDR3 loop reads CASSVVTGVDGYTF. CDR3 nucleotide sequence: TGTGCCAGCAGCGTAGTGACAGGGGTTGATGGCTACACCTTC.